The 9 T cell receptor beta chains presented below share a single source sample, sequenced in a study of blood T cell repertoires in COVID-19. Libraries were prepared by immunoSEQ multiplex PCR; TCRdb keeps only in-frame clonotypes and omits some of them. Of 300,000 to 450,000 clones detected, approximately 80% appear once; the ten largest clones hold more than 0.85%. Sequencing used peripheral blood. The receptors derive from a human donor with acute or convalescent COVID-19. The donor label of this sample is uncertain.

In the case of this clone: At the DNA level, this CDR3 is encoded by other sequences in the same sample as well. The CDR3 nucleotides read TGTGCCAGCAGCCTGGGACAGGGTAACTATGGCTACACCTTC. It codes for CASSLGQGNYGYTF. The rearrangement uses TRBV28 and TRBJ1-2; TRBD1 aligns across 9 bases. In germline, CDR1 is MDHEN, CDR2 SYDVKM. CDR3 length: 14 residues. V shed 6 bases and J 1 base; nucleotides not matched to a gene: 3.

This chain joins TRBV10-3 and TRBJ2-2; 13 bases align to TRBD2. CDR1 and CDR2 from the germline V gene are ENHRY and SYGVKD. The CDR3 covers 17 residues. V shed 0 bases and J 4 bases; nucleotides not matched to a gene: 2. The CDR3 spells CAISESRTSGGTGELFF. CDR3 coding DNA: TGTGCCATCAGTGAGTCGAGGACTAGCGGGGGCACCGGGGAGCTGTTTTTT.

The rearrangement uses TRBV5-1 and TRBJ2-2; TRBD2 is a possible D gene (5 bases). CDR3 length equals 15 residues. V was trimmed by 1 base and J by 5 bases, leaving 12 bases between them. Germline CDR1 reads SGHRS; CDR2 reads YFSETQ. CDR3 coding DNA: TGCGCCAGCAGCTTGACGCCCTCGGGGACCGGGGAGCTGTTTTTT. Protein sequence: CASSLTPSGTGELFF.

The chain links TRBV2 to TRBJ1-2; TRBD1 aligns across 7 bases. The length of the CDR3 is 15 residues. Germline trimming cut 2 bases from V and 8 bases from J; bases unmatched to any gene: 11. CDR1 is SNHLY and CDR2 is FYNNEI in the germline V gene. CDR3 sequence: CASSELRQGSVGYTF. The CDR3 nucleotides read TGTGCCAGCAGTGAACTGAGACAGGGATCGGTCGGCTACACCTTC. The entire variable domain, with the rest obtained from reference TRBV2 and TRBJ1-2, is as follows: EPEVTQTPSHQVTQMGQEVILRCVPISNHLYFYWYRQILGQKVEFLVSFYNNEISEKSEIFDDQFSVERPDGSNFTLKIRSTKLEDSAMYFCASSELRQGSVGYTFGSGTRLTVV.

The chain couples TRBV30 to TRBJ1-4; D gene ambiguous. Trimming pared 2 bases from V and 2 bases from J, leaving 6 bases between. The length of the CDR3 is 13 residues. CDR1 and CDR2 from the germline V gene are GTSNPN and SVGIG (reference sequence). Here the CDR3 DNA reads TGTGCCTGGAGTCGGGATACTAATGAAAAACTGTTTTTT. Translated: CAWSRDTNEKLFF. The full variable domain, in which reference TRBV30 and TRBJ1-4 provide the parts outside the CDR3, is SQTIHQWPATLVQPVGSPLSLECTVEGTSNPNLYWYRQAAGRGLQLLFYSVGIGQISSEVPQNLSASRPQDRQFILSSKKLLLSDSGFYLCAWSRDTNEKLFFGSGTQLSVL.

The rearrangement links TRBV4-1 to TRBJ2-7; a weak D match, TRBD2 (6 bases). CDR3 length: 16 residues. Trimming took 0 bases from V and 9 from J, leaving 21 bases between them. The V gene's germline CDR1 is MGHRA and CDR2 YSYEKL. In nucleotides, the CDR3 is TGCGCCAGCAGCCAAGATCGGAATAGCGGTAGTCGCGGGCAGTACTTC. This gives the protein CASSQDRNSGSRGQYF.

V gene TRBV5-1 combines with J gene TRBJ2-3; D is unresolved. The V end lost 0 bases, the J end lost 0 bases, and 11 bases lay between the germline ends. CDR3 size: 16 residues. Per germline, CDR1 SGHRS and CDR2 YFSETQ. The CDR3 protein is CASSLATAASTDTQYF. The CDR3 DNA sequence: TGCGCCAGCAGCTTGGCCACTGCGGCTAGCACAGATACGCAGTATTTT.

The V gene is TRBV7-8, the J gene TRBJ2-3, with D maybe TRBD2 (5 bases). Per the germline V gene, CDR1 is SGHVS and CDR2 is FQNEAQ. This CDR3 has 15 amino acids. V shed 5 bases and J shed 0 bases, with 12 bases lying between them. The CDR3 DNA reads as TGTGCCAGCAGCCCAAGGACTCTTAGCACAGATACGCAGTATTTT. Its protein is CASSPRTLSTDTQYF.

The V and J genes are TRBV30 and TRBJ1-1; TRBD1 is a possible D gene (6 bases). V was shortened by 3 bases and J by 4 bases, with 15 bases between the two germline ends. Germline V gene sequence: CDR1 GTSNPN, CDR2 SVGIG (reference sequence). The CDR3 is made up of 14 amino acids. Here the CDR3 DNA reads TGTGCCTGGAGGGACCCCGGGGGGCCCACTGAAGCTTTCTTT. This encodes CAWRDPGGPTEAFF.